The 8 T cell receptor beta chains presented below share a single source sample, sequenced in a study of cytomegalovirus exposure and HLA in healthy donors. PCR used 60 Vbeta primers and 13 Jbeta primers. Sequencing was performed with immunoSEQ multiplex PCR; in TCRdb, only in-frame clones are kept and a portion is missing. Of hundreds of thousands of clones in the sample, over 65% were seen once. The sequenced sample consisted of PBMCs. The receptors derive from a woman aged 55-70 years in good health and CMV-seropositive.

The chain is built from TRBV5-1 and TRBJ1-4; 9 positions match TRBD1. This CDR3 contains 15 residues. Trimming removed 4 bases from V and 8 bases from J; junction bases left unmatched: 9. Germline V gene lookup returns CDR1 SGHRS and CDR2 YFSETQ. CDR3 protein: CASSVGQGLGEKLFF. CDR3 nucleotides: TGCGCCAGCAGCGTAGGACAGGGGCTGGGGGAAAAACTGTTTTTT.

The CDR3 sequence is CASSQDGRGTGELFF. CDR3 nucleotide sequence: TGCGCCAGCAGCCAAGATGGGAGAGGCACCGGGGAGCTGTTTTTT. The chain has TRBV4-3 and TRBJ2-2; weak D call: TRBD2 (5 bases). CDR3 size: 15 residues. V shed 0 bases and J shed 4 bases, with 9 bases lying between them. Germline-derived CDR1 and CDR2 are LGHNA and YSLEER.

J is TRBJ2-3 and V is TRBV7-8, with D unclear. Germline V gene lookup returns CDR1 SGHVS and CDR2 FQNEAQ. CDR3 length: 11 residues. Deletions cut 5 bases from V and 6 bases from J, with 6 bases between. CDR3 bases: TGTGCCAGCAGCGCCCGGGATACGCAGTATTTT. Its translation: CASSARDTQYF.

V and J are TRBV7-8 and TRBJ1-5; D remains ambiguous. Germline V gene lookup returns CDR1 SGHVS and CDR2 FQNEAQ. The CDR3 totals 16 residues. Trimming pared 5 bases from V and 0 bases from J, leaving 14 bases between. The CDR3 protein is CASSLGYPNSNQPQHF. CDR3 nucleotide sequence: TGTGCCAGCAGCCTAGGCTACCCAAATAGCAATCAGCCCCAGCATTTT.

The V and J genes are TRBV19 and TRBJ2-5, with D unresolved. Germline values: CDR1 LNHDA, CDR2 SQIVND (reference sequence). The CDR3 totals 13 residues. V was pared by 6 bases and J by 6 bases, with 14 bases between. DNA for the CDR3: TGTGCCAGTAGGAACTTAGCAGCGCAGACCCAGTACTTC. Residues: CASRNLAAQTQYF.

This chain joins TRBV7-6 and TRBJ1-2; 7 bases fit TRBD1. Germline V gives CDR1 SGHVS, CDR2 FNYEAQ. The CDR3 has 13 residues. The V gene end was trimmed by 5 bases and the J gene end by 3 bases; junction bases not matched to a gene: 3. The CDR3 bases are TGTGCCAGCAGCCCCGGGACAGACTATGGCTACACCTTC. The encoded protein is CASSPGTDYGYTF.

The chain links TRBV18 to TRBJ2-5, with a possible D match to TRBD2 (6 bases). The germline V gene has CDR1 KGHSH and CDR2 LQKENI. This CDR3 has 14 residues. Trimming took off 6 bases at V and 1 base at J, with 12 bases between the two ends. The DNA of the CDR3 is TGTGCCAGCTCCATGGACTATCGCCAAGAGACCCAGTACTTC. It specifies CASSMDYRQETQYF.

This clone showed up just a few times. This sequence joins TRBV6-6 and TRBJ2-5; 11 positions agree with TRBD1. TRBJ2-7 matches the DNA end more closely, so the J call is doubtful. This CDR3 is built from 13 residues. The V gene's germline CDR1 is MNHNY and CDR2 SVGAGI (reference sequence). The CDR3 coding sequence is TGTGCCAGCAGGGGACAGGGGGACTCCGAGCAGTACTTC. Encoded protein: CASRGQGDSEQYF.